Listed here are 29 T cell receptor beta chains from one sample, sequenced in a study of graft-versus-host responses after intestinal transplantation. Using immunoSEQ multiplex PCR, the repertoire was profiled, and TCRdb retains in-frame clones only, with some absent. The data hold around 89,000 clones, with about nine tenths observed a single time. These TCRs' antigens remain unknown. This specimen consisted of unstimulated CD8+ T cells sorted from spleen or lymph node cells, obtained before transplant. These receptors originate from a human donor who was the organ donor for an intestinal transplant.

This rearrangement joins TRBV2 to TRBJ2-7; 7 bases map to TRBD2. Germline CDR1 and CDR2: SNHLY and FYNNEI. CDR3 length: 14 amino acids. The V and J ends lost 6 bases and 2 bases, in that order; junction bases with no gene match: 7. The CDR3: CASRGSGAAYEQYF. CDR3 nucleotide sequence: TGTGCCAGCAGAGGAAGCGGGGCTGCCTACGAGCAGTACTTC.

J is TRBJ2-7 and V is TRBV13; 7 nucleotides align to TRBD2. The CDR3 extends over 17 amino acids. Germline V lookup: CDR1 PRHDT, CDR2 FYEKMQ (reference sequence). The ends lost 5 bases at V and 2 bases at J; junction bases unmatched: 15. Here the CDR3 reads CASSPPALGGSPYEQYF. CDR3 bases: TGTGCCAGCAGCCCCCCCGCTTTGGGGGGGTCCCCCTACGAGCAGTACTTC.

This chain connects TRBV9 to TRBJ2-1; 10 bases agree with TRBD2. CDR1 is SGDLS and CDR2 is YYNGEE in the germline V gene. J was trimmed by 10 bases and V by 2 bases; bases with no gene match: 6. CDR3 length: 14 amino acids. This chain's CDR3 is CASSVSGGATEQFF. DNA of the CDR3: TGTGCCAGCAGCGTGAGCGGGGGGGCAACGGAGCAGTTCTTC.

The rearrangement joins TRBV28 to TRBJ1-2, with D possibly TRBD1 on 5 matching bases. Trimming cost V 3 bases and J 8 bases, with 13 bases left between them. The CDR3 is 13 amino acids. The germline V gene has CDR1 MDHEN and CDR2 SYDVKM. This CDR3 is CASSFKGPRGYTF. For the CDR3, the DNA is TGTGCCAGCAGTTTCAAGGGGCCTCGAGGCTACACCTTC.

The chain employs TRBV6-1 and TRBJ2-7, with D possibly matching TRBD2 (6 bases). Germline V gives CDR1 MNHNS, CDR2 SASEGT. V shed 4 bases and J shed 7 bases, with 11 bases lying between them. This CDR3 is 12 amino acids long. The CDR3 spells CASSGGTFEQYF. CDR3 nucleotide sequence: TGTGCCAGCAGTGGGGGGACTTTTGAGCAGTACTTC.

Regarding this clone: Other DNA sequences of this sample code for an identical CDR3. The rearrangement links TRBV27 to TRBJ1-2, with D possibly being TRBD1 (5 bases). Germline V gene sequence: CDR1 MNHEY, CDR2 SMNVEV (reference sequence). The CDR3 totals 15 residues. V was shortened by 9 bases and J by 7 bases, with 24 bases between the two germline ends. CDR3 sequence (DNA): TGTGCCAGTAGCCCTTCCGTCACAGGTCGCAGTGGCTACACCTTC. This sequence encodes CASSPSVTGRSGYTF.

The CDR3 sequence is CASSSAPGEQYF. CDR3 DNA: TGTGCCAGCAGTTCCGCCCCCGGCGAGCAGTACTTC. The chain has TRBV27 and TRBJ2-7; D is unclear. Germline V gene data show CDR1 as MNHEY and CDR2 as SMNVEV (reference sequence). V lost 4 bases and J 6 bases, leaving 10 bases between the germline ends. This CDR3 has 12 residues.

V is TRBV30 and J is TRBJ2-2; no clear D. The V gene's germline CDR1 is GTSNPN and CDR2 SVGIG (reference sequence). V was shortened by 2 bases and J by 3 bases, with 4 bases between the two germline ends. This CDR3 has 12 amino acids. In DNA, the CDR3 is TGTGCCTGGAGTCCGGACACCGGGGAGCTGTTTTTT. Protein sequence: CAWSPDTGELFF.

Notes on this clone: Other DNA sequences within the sample encode an identical CDR3. The chain links TRBV5-6 to TRBJ2-7; 7 bases line up with TRBD2. Germline loops: CDR1 SGHDT, CDR2 YYEEEE. The CDR3 covers 14 residues. V was pared by 1 base and J by 5 bases, with 6 bases of the junction left unmatched. CDR3 bases: TGTGCCAGCAGCTTGTGGGGGGGGATTGACGAGCAGTACTTC. Amino acid sequence: CASSLWGGIDEQYF.

This clone turned up a few times. This chain links TRBV19 with TRBJ2-7, with a weak D call TRBD2 (5 bases). CDR3 size: 11 residues. Per germline, CDR1 LNHDA and CDR2 SQIVND (reference sequence). The V gene lost 3 bases and the J gene lost 5 bases, with 5 bases spanning the gap. For the CDR3, the DNA is TGTGCCAGTAGTATCGGGAACGAGCAGTACTTC. This sequence encodes CASSIGNEQYF.

V and J are TRBV4-3 and TRBJ2-7, with D tentatively TRBD2 (5 bases). CDR1 LGHNA and CDR2 YSLEER come from the germline V gene. Between the trimmed V and J ends, which lost 5 bases and 2 bases, there was a span of 19 bases. The CDR3 sequence is 16 residues long. CDR3: CASSVVRGLATYEQYF. The CDR3 DNA reads as TGCGCCAGCAGCGTAGTGCGCGGACTTGCGACCTACGAGCAGTACTTC.

The chain employs TRBV19 and TRBJ2-1, with D perhaps matching TRBD1 (6 bases). V gave up 9 bases and J gave up 4 bases, with 13 bases separating them. The CDR3 length is 13 residues. Germline values: CDR1 LNHDA, CDR2 SQIVND (reference sequence). Here the CDR3 reads CASSQGTYNEQFF. In nucleotides, the CDR3 is TGTGCCAGCTCACAGGGTACATACAATGAGCAGTTCTTC. The complete variable domain, with remaining parts taken from reference TRBV19 and TRBJ2-1, reads DGGITQSPKYLFRKEGQNVTLSCEQNLNHDAMYWYRQDPGQGLRLIYYSQIVNDFQKGDIAEGYSVSREKKESFPLTVTSAQKNPTAFYLCASSQGTYNEQFFGPGTRLTVL.

This clone is classed as medium-sized. The chain recombines TRBV4-3 with TRBJ1-1, with D unresolved. Trimming took 4 bases from V and 4 from J, leaving 19 bases between them. The CDR3 totals 16 residues. Per germline, CDR1 LGHNA and CDR2 YSLEER. The CDR3: CASSRPSPAKPTEAFF. CDR3 in DNA: TGCGCCAGCAGCCGCCCGTCACCTGCTAAACCCACTGAAGCTTTCTTT.

This clone was recorded only once. The chain joins TRBV4-1 to TRBJ1-1; D is possibly TRBD1 (5 bases). V was cut by 0 bases and J by 5 bases, with 13 bases left in between. Germline CDR1 and CDR2: MGHRA and YSYEKL. The CDR3 is made up of 15 amino acids. The CDR3 DNA sequence: TGCGCCAGCAGCCAAGAGTCCGGGGGTTGGACTGAAGCTTTCTTT. It encodes CASSQESGGWTEAFF.

This sequence joins TRBV2 and TRBJ2-2, with unresolved D. V was trimmed by 5 bases and J by 8 bases, leaving 12 bases between them. This CDR3 contains 13 residues. Germline CDR1 and CDR2: SNHLY and FYNNEI. CDR3 protein: CASSLDSPGELFF. CDR3 bases: TGTGCCAGCAGTTTAGACTCCCCAGGGGAGCTGTTTTTT.

This chain uses TRBV10-1 with TRBJ1-2; 12 positions agree with TRBD1. In germline, CDR1 is WNHNN, CDR2 SYGVQD (reference sequence). This CDR3 comprises 20 residues. With 6 bases clipped from V and 0 bases from J, the junction kept 17 bases outside the gene matches. The CDR3 region is CASRRDRGRVKGAPNYGYTF. Here the CDR3 DNA reads TGCGCCAGCAGGAGGGACAGGGGGCGCGTCAAAGGGGCCCCTAACTATGGCTACACCTTC.

The rearrangement links TRBV11-2 to TRBJ1-2; 9 bases map to TRBD1. The V gene's germline CDR1 is SGHAT and CDR2 FQNNGV. V lost 5 bases to trimming and J lost 8 bases; unmatched junction nucleotides: 9. The CDR3 consists of 14 residues. This CDR3 is CASSPGQGIGGYTF. Written as DNA, the CDR3 is TGTGCCAGCAGCCCGGGACAGGGTATAGGAGGCTACACCTTC. Supplemented by reference TRBV11-2 and TRBJ1-2, the full variable domain reads EAGVAQSPRYKIIEKRQSVAFWCNPISGHATLYWYQQILGQGPKLLIQFQNNGVVDDSQLPKDRFSAERLKGVDSTLKIQPAKLEDSAVYLCASSPGQGIGGYTFGSGTRLTVV.

The rearrangement uses TRBV5-1 and TRBJ2-2; perhaps TRBD2 as D (5 bases). V was cut by 9 bases and J by 2 bases, with 14 bases left in between. CDR1 and CDR2 (germline): SGHRS, YFSETQ. This CDR3 region has 14 residues. CDR3 in DNA: TGCGCCACCCGAGAGGGCCTAAACACCGGGGAGCTGTTTTTT. The encoded protein is CATREGLNTGELFF.

The table lists this clone with a count of one. V usage is TRBV27 and J usage is TRBJ2-1; D remains unclear. This CDR3 spans 14 amino acids. The germline V gene has CDR1 MNHEY and CDR2 SMNVEV (reference sequence). Trimming shortened V by 3 bases and J by 0 bases, and 6 bases separated the two germline ends. CDR3 nucleotides: TGTGCCAGCAGTTTGGCAGGCTCCTACAATGAGCAGTTCTTC. Its translation: CASSLAGSYNEQFF.

This chain's CDR3 is CASFGISGADSPLHF. As DNA, the CDR3 is TGTGCCAGCTTTGGAATTTCTGGGGCTGATTCACCCCTCCACTTT. The chain uses TRBV6-5 and TRBJ1-6, with D tentatively TRBD1 (5 bases). Trimming cost V 8 bases and J 8 bases, with 19 bases left between them. This CDR3 has 15 residues. The germline V gene encodes CDR1 MNHEY and CDR2 SVGAGI.

The chain uses TRBV18 and TRBJ1-3; TRBD1 matches at 11 bases. J gave up 7 bases and V 0 bases, and 8 bases lay outside the gene matches. The germline gives CDR1 KGHSH, CDR2 LQKENI. CDR3 length: 17 residues. In DNA, the CDR3 is TGTGCCAGCTCACCACCGGACAGGGGGCCTGTCGGGAACACCATATATTTT. Protein sequence: CASSPPDRGPVGNTIYF.

The J gene is TRBJ1-2, the V gene TRBV4-2; D ambiguous. The CDR3 contains 17 residues. Trimming pared 0 bases from V and 5 bases from J, leaving 19 bases between. Germline V lookup: CDR1 LGHNA, CDR2 YNFKEQ. The CDR3: CASSQDWAAEGLYGYTF. In DNA form, the CDR3 reads TGTGCCAGCAGCCAAGATTGGGCAGCGGAGGGCTTATATGGCTACACCTTC.

The chain carries TRBV4-2 and TRBJ1-2; D remains ambiguous. V was shortened by 0 bases and J by 6 bases, with 14 bases between the two germline ends. CDR1 is LGHNA, CDR2 YNFKEQ, per germline. The CDR3 runs to 15 residues. CDR3 region: CASSQEKGGEHGYTF. CDR3 in DNA: TGTGCCAGCAGCCAAGAAAAGGGAGGAGAACATGGCTACACCTTC.

V gene TRBV6-4 combines with J gene TRBJ2-3; 9 bases map to TRBD2. The germline V gene encodes CDR1 MRHNA and CDR2 SNTAGT. V was clipped by 2 bases and J by 4 bases; unmatched bases: 7. The CDR3 length is 16 residues. CDR3 amino acids: CASSDEGGGASDTQYF. CDR3 bases: TGTGCCAGCAGTGACGAGGGCGGGGGGGCCTCAGATACGCAGTATTTT.

V usage is TRBV27 and J usage is TRBJ2-1; tentatively, D is TRBD2 (5 bases). Between the trimmed V and J ends, which lost 3 bases and 8 bases, there was a span of 23 bases. CDR3 length: 17 amino acids. CDR1 MNHEY and CDR2 SMNVEV come from the germline V gene (reference sequence). The CDR3 DNA sequence: TGTGCCAGCAGTTTGGCCCCCAGCGGATGGGGTGAGGATGAGCAGTTCTTC. Protein: CASSLAPSGWGEDEQFF.

The chain carries TRBV25-1 and TRBJ1-1, with D possibly matching TRBD1 (6 bases). The ends were cut back, 6 bases at V and 4 bases at J, with 15 bases in the middle. This CDR3 contains 14 residues. Looked up from germline, CDR1 is MGHDK and CDR2 is SYGVNS. The CDR3 sequence is CASSIGRGTTEAFF. The CDR3 DNA reads TGTGCCAGCAGCATAGGGAGGGGGACCACTGAAGCTTTCTTT.

The J gene is TRBJ2-2, the V gene TRBV4-3, with 7 bases lining up with TRBD2. This CDR3 is 17 amino acids long. The trim removed 0 bases at V and 1 base at J, leaving 5 bases unmatched. Germline-derived CDR1 and CDR2 are LGHNA and YSLEER. CDR3 sequence: CASSQDRGGGNTGELFF. In DNA, the CDR3 is TGCGCCAGCAGCCAAGATCGTGGGGGGGGGAACACCGGGGAGCTGTTTTTT.

The chain joins TRBV4-1 to TRBJ2-5; TRBD1 is a possible D gene (6 bases). The CDR3 spans 18 residues. V shed 3 bases and J shed 4 bases, with 24 bases lying between them. Germline V gives CDR1 MGHRA, CDR2 YSYEKL. The DNA of the CDR3 is TGCGCCAGCAGCCAGACCTTCCGGACAGTCCGGGTGGGAGAGACCCAGTACTTC. This encodes CASSQTFRTVRVGETQYF.

This clone was seen only once. The genes are TRBV2 and TRBJ1-5; the match to TRBD1 covers 9 bases. CDR1 and CDR2 from the germline V gene are SNHLY and FYNNEI. V shed 6 bases and J 0 bases; nucleotides not matched to a gene: 6. CDR3 length equals 16 residues. CDR3 region: CASRATGGDSNQPQHF. The CDR3 DNA follows: TGTGCCAGCAGGGCCACAGGGGGCGATAGCAATCAGCCCCAGCATTTT. The whole variable domain, remainder taken from reference TRBV2 and TRBJ1-5, is EPEVTQTPSHQVTQMGQEVILRCVPISNHLYFYWYRQILGQKVEFLVSFYNNEISEKSEIFDDQFSVERPDGSNFTLKIRSTKLEDSAMYFCASRATGGDSNQPQHFGDGTRLSIL.